This is a list of T cell receptor beta chains from one sample in a study of OX40 agonist ivuxolimab in advanced cancers. The assay was immunoSEQ multiplex PCR, and TCRdb's table has in-frame clones only and misses some. The sample consists of 80,000 to 95,000 clones, about 89% of them appearing once. The sample in question was CD4+ or CD8+ T cells sorted from blood, obtained in a trial of the OX40 agonist ivuxolimab. The receptors shown here come from an adult with an advanced solid tumor such as melanoma, head and neck, liver or kidney cancer. CDR3s include the opening cysteine and the closing phenylalanine or tryptophan. D genes are given only for firm matches. Size tells how often a clone was seen (once, few, many) or the class of an expanded clone, and some rows leave it out.

clone_size j_call d_call v_call cdr3_length cdr3_nt cdr3_aa
- TRBJ2-5 TRBD1 TRBV2 14 TGTGCCAGCAGCGTACAGGGGGCCCGGGTGACCCAGTACTTC CASSVQGARVTQYF
few TRBJ2-1 - TRBV6-1 15 TGTGCCAGCAGTGAAGGTCCCGGGCCAGGCAATGAGCAGTTCTTC CASSEGPGPGNEQFF
- TRBJ1-3 - TRBV18 16 TGTGCCAGCTCACCACCGGCAGGGGCTTTTGGAAACACCATATATTTT CASSPPAGAFGNTIYF
- TRBJ2-7 - TRBV27 12 TGTGCCAGCCTCGGACTGCCGGGGGAGCAGTACTTC CASLGLPGEQYF
- TRBJ2-7 TRBD2 TRBV7-2 15 TGTGCCAGCAGCTTCGGACTAGCGGGAGCCTACGAGCAGTACTTC CASSFGLAGAYEQYF
- TRBJ2-7 - TRBV11-2 16 TGTGCCAGCAGCTTATCTCTCACGACAGGTTCCTACGAGCAGTACTTC CASSLSLTTGSYEQYF
- TRBJ2-7 TRBD2 TRBV11-2 15 TGTGCCAGCAGCCAAGATCTAGCGGGCTCCTACGAGCAGTACTTC CASSQDLAGSYEQYF
- TRBJ2-7 - TRBV5-1 14 TGCGCCAGCAGCTTGGTTACAGCCGCCGACGAGCAGTACTTC CASSLVTAADEQYF
- TRBJ2-3 TRBD2 TRBV29-1 14 TGCAGCGTCGTACTAGCGCTCGGCACAGATACGCAGTATTTT CSVVLALGTDTQYF
- TRBJ2-1 - TRBV9 13 TGTGCCAGCAGCGTAGGAACTGGGTTTGAGCAGTTCTTC CASSVGTGFEQFF
- TRBJ2-7 TRBD2 TRBV7-9 16 TGTGCCAGCAGCCCCTTCCGGGGTAGCGGGAGTCCCGAGCAGTACTTC CASSPFRGSGSPEQYF
once TRBJ1-2 - TRBV4-1 13 TGCGCCAGCAGCCAGAACCCGGGAGGGTGGGTGACCTTC CASSQNPGGWVTF
few TRBJ1-2 - TRBV6-5 13 TGTGCCAGCGTGGGGGGTTACCTCTATGGCTACACCTTC CASVGGYLYGYTF
- TRBJ2-7 - TRBV6-4 13 TGTGCCAGCAGTGAGGAGGGGGGATACGAGCAGTACTTC CASSEEGGYEQYF
- TRBJ2-1 TRBD2 TRBV27 16 TGTGCCAGCAGTCCAGGGACTAGCGGGGCCTACAATGAGCAGTTCTTC CASSPGTSGAYNEQFF
few TRBJ2-7 - TRBV25-1 11 TGTGCCAGCAGTGACACCTACGAGCAGTACTTC CASSDTYEQYF
- TRBJ2-5 TRBD2 TRBV4-2 17 TGTGCCAGCAGCCCAGGGGTAGGACTAGCGGGAGTGGAGACCCAGTACTTC CASSPGVGLAGVETQYF
- TRBJ2-3 - TRBV15 15 TGTGCCACCAGCAGAGAACAGGGCGCCACAGATACGCAGTATTTT CATSREQGATDTQYF
- TRBJ1-5 TRBD1 TRBV6-5 14 TGTGCCAGCAGCCCGGACAGGGGGGATCAGCCCCAGCATTTT CASSPDRGDQPQHF
- TRBJ2-3 - TRBV5-1 16 TGCGCCAGCAGCTTGGGGCTAGCAGTCAGCACAGATACGCAGTATTTT CASSLGLAVSTDTQYF
- TRBJ2-5 - TRBV5-1 14 TGCGCCAGCAGCTTGATTGGGATCACAGAGACCCAGTACTTC CASSLIGITETQYF
- TRBJ2-7 - TRBV6-6 15 TGTGCCAGCATCCGAGGGGCAGGGAGAACCTACGAGCAGTACTTC CASIRGAGRTYEQYF
- TRBJ2-1 TRBD2 TRBV9 14 TGTGCCAGCAGCGCCCGACTAGCGGGAGTTGAGCAGTTCTTC CASSARLAGVEQFF
- TRBJ2-7 - TRBV28 16 TGTGCCAGCAGTTCCCCCCGGCACCCGGCCAATCACGAGCAGTACTTC CASSSPRHPANHEQYF
- TRBJ2-7 TRBD2 TRBV2 14 TGTGCCAGCAGAAGACTAGCGGGAGACTACGAGCAGTACTTC CASRRLAGDYEQYF
- TRBJ2-5 TRBD2 TRBV7-9 16 TGTGCCAGCAGCCCGGGCTGGGGGGGAGTTGGAGAGACCCAGTACTTC CASSPGWGGVGETQYF
- TRBJ1-1 - TRBV5-1 12 TGCGCCAGCAGATACGGGACTGGTGAAGCTTTCTTT CASRYGTGEAFF
- TRBJ2-1 - TRBV11-1 16 TGTGCCAGCAGCTTAGGAGGGACTCGCAGGTACAATGAGCAGTTCTTC CASSLGGTRRYNEQFF
- TRBJ2-5 - TRBV7-9 14 TGTGCCAGCAGCTTATCAGGATCAGGGGAGACCCAGTACTTC CASSLSGSGETQYF
once TRBJ1-5 - TRBV20-1 11 TGCAGTGCGACTCCGAATCAGCCCCAGCATTTT CSATPNQPQHF
once TRBJ2-7 - TRBV5-5 15 TGTGCCAGCAGCAAGACTTCCGACAGGCACTACGAGCAGTACTTC CASSKTSDRHYEQYF
- TRBJ1-3 - TRBV6-1 15 TGTGCCAGCAGTGACGGCCGACTCCAGGGAAACACCATATATTTT CASSDGRLQGNTIYF
- TRBJ1-2 - TRBV6-5 13 TGTGCCAGCAGTGAAGACACGGTGAATGGCTACACCTTC CASSEDTVNGYTF
once TRBJ2-3 - TRBV9 15 TGTGCCAGCAGCGCCACTCGAGAGGCCACAGATACGCAGTATTTT CASSATREATDTQYF
- TRBJ1-5 - TRBV28 16 TGTGCCACCCAATACGGGTGGGCAGGGGAAAATCAGCCCCAGCATTTT CATQYGWAGENQPQHF
- TRBJ1-4 TRBD1 TRBV12-5 15 TGTGCTAGTGGTACCGGACAGGGGGCAGATGAAAAACTGTTTTTT CASGTGQGADEKLFF
- TRBJ2-7 TRBD2 TRBV5-1 14 TGCGCCAGCAGCTGGGGGACTAACTCCTACGAGCAGTACTTC CASSWGTNSYEQYF
- TRBJ2-7 - TRBV19 15 TGTGCCAGTAGTATCGGTAACCGCCTCGGAGGGGAGCAGTACTTC CASSIGNRLGGEQYF
once TRBJ2-7 TRBD1 TRBV9 15 TGTGCCAGCAGTACTACCGGGACAGGCTCCTACGAGCAGTACTTC CASSTTGTGSYEQYF
- TRBJ2-4 TRBD1 TRBV7-9 12 TGTGCCAGCAGCTTGAACTTGGACAGGGAGGACTTC CASSLNLDREDF
once TRBJ2-1 - TRBV9 16 TGTGCCAGCAGCGGGACTGATCAGAGCTCCTACAATGAGCAGTTCTTC CASSGTDQSSYNEQFF
- TRBJ2-6 - TRBV19 17 TGTGCCAGTAGTCTAAGAGGGGCCTGGGCCGGGGCCAACGTCCTGACTTTC CASSLRGAWAGANVLTF
- TRBJ2-1 TRBD2 TRBV5-8 19 TGTGCCAGCAGCTTGATGGGGACTAGCGTCCCAAGCTCCTACAATGAGCAGTTCTTC CASSLMGTSVPSSYNEQFF
- TRBJ2-3 TRBD2 TRBV28 15 TGTGCCAGCTTGACTAGCGGGAGAAGGGCAGATACGCAGTATTTT CASLTSGRRADTQYF
once TRBJ2-2 - TRBV7-6 15 TGTGCCAGCAGCAAGGGCGGGGAGTTCACCGGGGAGCTGTTTTTT CASSKGGEFTGELFF
- TRBJ2-3 - TRBV5-3 15 TGTGCCAGAAGCCGCGCCCGGATTAGGGCAGATACGCAGTATTTT CARSRARIRADTQYF
- TRBJ2-7 - TRBV28 14 TGTGCCAGCAGTCCATATGACGACAGTTACGAGCAGTACTTC CASSPYDDSYEQYF
few TRBJ2-1 TRBD2 TRBV2 12 TGTGCCAGCGGGAGGGGATCCAATGAGCAGTTCTTC CASGRGSNEQFF
- TRBJ2-7 - TRBV6-1 12 TGTGCCAGCAGTGACGGTTGGCACGAGCAGTACTTC CASSDGWHEQYF
- TRBJ2-7 - TRBV5-5 11 TGTGCCAGCAGCGACTCCTACGAGCAGTACTTC CASSDSYEQYF
- TRBJ2-1 - TRBV27 15 TGTGCCAGCAGTTTCGGGTGGGGAGCCGGTAATGAGCAGTTCTTC CASSFGWGAGNEQFF
- TRBJ2-7 TRBD2 TRBV12-5 17 TGTGCTAGTGGTTTGCGTTGGCTAGCGGGAGTCGCCTACGAGCAGTACTTC CASGLRWLAGVAYEQYF
- TRBJ1-5 - TRBV27 15 TGTGCCAGCAGTTTATCTTCCGGGGGCGCCCAGCCCCAGCATTTT CASSLSSGGAQPQHF
- TRBJ2-7 - TRBV13 14 TGTGCCAGCAGCTCCCGGAGGGTCCAATACGAGCAGTACTTC CASSSRRVQYEQYF
few TRBJ2-7 - TRBV7-9 16 TGTGCCAGCAGCTCTCCTGCCGGTGCGATCTCCTACGAGCAGTACTTC CASSSPAGAISYEQYF
- TRBJ2-3 - TRBV25-1 16 TGTGCCAGCAGTGAAAGCGGACAGCTTAGCACAGATACGCAGTATTTT CASSESGQLSTDTQYF
- TRBJ2-7 TRBD2 TRBV7-2 15 TGTGCCAGCAGCAGAACTAGCGGGAGTGGCGGCGAGCAGTACTTC CASSRTSGSGGEQYF
- TRBJ1-4 TRBD1 TRBV7-3 16 TGTGCCAGCAGCTTGGTTCAGGGGGAGATAAATGAAAAACTGTTTTTT CASSLVQGEINEKLFF
- TRBJ2-1 TRBD2 TRBV19 15 TGTGCCAGCTCAACTAGCGGGAGCGCCTACAATGAGCAGTTCTTC CASSTSGSAYNEQFF
- TRBJ2-2 - TRBV27 15 TGTGCCAGCAGTTTAAGACGGACGAACACCGGGGAGCTGTTTTTT CASSLRRTNTGELFF